This T cell receptor beta chain was retrieved from a study of shared clonotypes between healthy human individuals. Study summary: CD4 naive cells filled three plates per donor, CD4 memory three, CD8 naive two and CD8 memory one. Study-level points and caveats: Represented diversity, genetic and exposure-history alike, was limited by few donors.

Positively selected for CCR7, the CD45RO-negative cells used as naive CD8 cells excluded terminally differentiated effector memory CD45RA+ cells. CDR1 is KGHSH, CDR2 LQKENI, per germline. With 4 bases removed from V and 9 bases from J, the gap between germline ends came to 13 bases. The CDR3 covers 13 residues. As regards this clone: Its antigen is still unknown.

Every subset had its genomic DNA shared out evenly among several immunoSEQ plates. Sorted subsets were amplified in replicate PCRs using approximately 200 ng DNA, some 31,000 T cell genomes. Libraries were prepared by immunoSEQ multiplex PCR; TCRdb keeps only in-frame clonotypes and omits some of them. The table lists around 2,000,000 clones, approximately 95% of them singletons. The V call is TRBV18, the J call TRBJ2-1, with D maybe TRBD2 (6 bases). The clonotype comes from a man aged 18-30 years in good health. The specimen was naive CD8+ T cells sorted from blood. CDR3 in amino acids: CASSLISGTEQFF. The CDR3 region has the DNA TGTGCCAGCTCACTCATTAGCGGAACTGAGCAGTTCTTC.